This section outlines one TCR beta chain sequence together with its context. The entry originates in a study of T cell responses to AZD1222 COVID-19 vaccine. The germline V gene encodes CDR1 SGHNT and CDR2 YENEEA. The CDR3 sequence is 14 residues long. The ends lost 5 bases at V and 10 bases at J; junction bases unmatched: 2. TCRdb's copy holds only in-frame clones and misses some; the assay was immunoSEQ multiplex PCR. The repertoire has 60,000 to 100,000 clones, about nine tenths of them found once; the top ten carry about 23%. The V call is TRBV11-3, the J call TRBJ2-1, with 16 positions matching TRBD2. The sequencing here drew on peripheral blood, taken on day 0 of AZD1222 vaccination. This sequence originates from an adult in good health. CDR3 loop: CASSPGLAGGEQFF. CDR3 bases: TGTGCCAGCAGCCCGGGACTAGCGGGAGGGGAGCAGTTCTTC.